A selection of T cell receptor beta chains follows, all from one sample in a study of shared clonotypes between healthy human individuals. Sequenced by immunoSEQ multiplex PCR; TCRdb stores in-frame clones only, minus some. The sample consists of roughly 1,100,000 clones, 65% to 80% of them appearing once. The sequencing input was memory CD4+ T cells sorted from blood. Receptors originate from a man between 18 and 29 years old in good health. The CDR3 runs from the conserved cysteine through the conserved F or W. Fields, in order: CDR3 protein, CDR3 DNA, clone size, J gene, V gene, D gene. D genes are given only for firm matches. Clone size is stated in some rows and not others, as once, few, many or a class when expanded.

CDR3 protein: CAWSATGTSYNEQFF; CDR3 DNA: TGTGCCTGGAGCGCTACAGGTACCTCCTACAATGAGCAGTTCTTC; clone size: -; J gene: TRBJ2-1; V gene: TRBV30; D gene: -
CDR3 protein: CASSPGAGGEETQYF; CDR3 DNA: TGTGCCAGCAGCCCTGGAGCGGGAGGAGAAGAGACCCAGTACTTC; clone size: -; J gene: TRBJ2-5; V gene: TRBV7-8; D gene: TRBD2
CDR3 protein: CAWSSGGGSTDTQYF; CDR3 DNA: TGTGCCTGGAGTTCCGGGGGGGGAAGCACAGATACGCAGTATTTT; clone size: -; J gene: TRBJ2-3; V gene: TRBV30; D gene: TRBD2
CDR3 protein: CASSTKPSGNYEQYF; CDR3 DNA: TGTGCCAGCAGCACAAAGCCTAGCGGGAACTACGAGCAGTACTTC; clone size: -; J gene: TRBJ2-7; V gene: TRBV7-2; D gene: TRBD2
CDR3 protein: CAWSSMKRLDEQFF; CDR3 DNA: TGTGCCTGGAGTTCGATGAAGCGTCTGGATGAGCAGTTCTTC; clone size: -; J gene: TRBJ2-1; V gene: TRBV30; D gene: -
CDR3 protein: CASSYEAGFREYF; CDR3 DNA: TGTGCCAGCAGTTACGAGGCAGGGTTTAGAGAGTATTTT; clone size: -; J gene: TRBJ2-3; V gene: TRBV27; D gene: -
CDR3 protein: CASSSGLENTEAFF; CDR3 DNA: TGCGCCAGCAGCTCAGGATTAGAAAACACTGAAGCTTTCTTT; clone size: -; J gene: TRBJ1-1; V gene: TRBV5-1; D gene: -
CDR3 protein: CASSLVSSGSFHEQYF; CDR3 DNA: TGTGCCAGCAGCTTAGTGTCTAGCGGGAGCTTCCACGAGCAGTACTTC; clone size: -; J gene: TRBJ2-7; V gene: TRBV7-2; D gene: TRBD2
CDR3 protein: CASSLDGGGNTIYF; CDR3 DNA: TGTGCCAGCAGCTTAGATGGGGGCGGAAACACCATATATTTT; clone size: -; J gene: TRBJ1-3; V gene: TRBV7-9; D gene: -
CDR3 protein: CASSPPTETGELFF; CDR3 DNA: TGTGCCAGCAGCCCACCCACGGAAACCGGGGAGCTGTTTTTT; clone size: -; J gene: TRBJ2-2; V gene: TRBV5-4; D gene: -
CDR3 protein: CASSVPGTGIGEQFF; CDR3 DNA: TGTGCCAGCAGCGTTCCCGGGACAGGGATTGGTGAGCAGTTCTTC; clone size: -; J gene: TRBJ2-1; V gene: TRBV11-2; D gene: TRBD1
CDR3 protein: CASSFQGGKETQYF; CDR3 DNA: TGTGCCAGCAGCTTTCAGGGGGGTAAAGAGACCCAGTACTTC; clone size: -; J gene: TRBJ2-5; V gene: TRBV7-9; D gene: -
CDR3 protein: CASSSPRGRGQPQHF; CDR3 DNA: TGTGCCAGCAGTAGCCCGAGGGGGCGAGGTCAGCCCCAGCATTTT; clone size: -; J gene: TRBJ1-5; V gene: TRBV6-6; D gene: TRBD1
CDR3 protein: CASRSSTGPQHF; CDR3 DNA: TGTGCCAGCAGAAGCTCGACAGGACCCCAGCATTTT; clone size: few; J gene: TRBJ1-5; V gene: TRBV2; D gene: -
CDR3 protein: CASSSGTSGVVNEQFF; CDR3 DNA: TGCGCCAGCAGCTCGGGGACTAGCGGGGTAGTTAATGAGCAGTTCTTC; clone size: -; J gene: TRBJ2-1; V gene: TRBV5-1; D gene: TRBD2
CDR3 protein: CACGTAGNTIYF; CDR3 DNA: TGTGCCTGCGGGACAGCTGGAAACACCATATATTTT; clone size: -; J gene: TRBJ1-3; V gene: TRBV19; D gene: TRBD1
CDR3 protein: CASSQELQGGSGANVLTF; CDR3 DNA: TGTGCCAGCAGCCAAGAATTGCAGGGAGGGTCTGGGGCCAACGTCCTGACTTTC; clone size: few; J gene: TRBJ2-6; V gene: TRBV4-2; D gene: TRBD2
CDR3 protein: CSVTLNTGELLF; CDR3 DNA: TGCAGCGTCACCCTCAACACCGGGGAGCTGCTTTTT; clone size: -; J gene: TRBJ2-2; V gene: TRBV29-1; D gene: -
CDR3 protein: CASSSDRWSTEAFF; CDR3 DNA: TGTGCCAGCAGCTCGGACCGGTGGAGCACTGAAGCTTTCTTT; clone size: few; J gene: TRBJ1-1; V gene: TRBV5-4; D gene: -
CDR3 protein: CASSIRDQQGKQYF; CDR3 DNA: TGTGCCAGCAGTATTCGGGACCAGCAAGGAAAGCAGTACTTC; clone size: -; J gene: TRBJ2-7; V gene: TRBV6-1; D gene: -
CDR3 protein: CASRYRDSTKETQYF; CDR3 DNA: TGTGCCAGCAGGTACCGGGACAGCACTAAAGAGACCCAGTACTTC; clone size: -; J gene: TRBJ2-5; V gene: TRBV6-1; D gene: TRBD1
CDR3 protein: CASSVRVGNTEAFF; CDR3 DNA: TGTGCCAGCAGCGTCAGGGTCGGGAACACTGAAGCTTTCTTT; clone size: few; J gene: TRBJ1-1; V gene: TRBV9; D gene: -
CDR3 protein: CASRTWGRGPLHF; CDR3 DNA: TGTGCCAGCAGGACCTGGGGGAGGGGGCCCCTCCACTTT; clone size: -; J gene: TRBJ1-6; V gene: TRBV6-5; D gene: -
CDR3 protein: CSVVQNSYEQYF; CDR3 DNA: TGCAGCGTTGTGCAGAACTCCTACGAGCAGTACTTC; clone size: once; J gene: TRBJ2-7; V gene: TRBV29-1; D gene: -
CDR3 protein: CASSHTGFTEAFF; CDR3 DNA: TGTGCCAGCAGCCACACAGGATTCACTGAAGCTTTCTTT; clone size: -; J gene: TRBJ1-1; V gene: TRBV11-2; D gene: -
CDR3 protein: CASSPGPAERYGYTF; CDR3 DNA: TGTGCCAGCAGTCCGGGTCCGGCGGAACGGTATGGCTACACCTTC; clone size: -; J gene: TRBJ1-2; V gene: TRBV27; D gene: -
CDR3 protein: CASGNRGSGEQFF; CDR3 DNA: TGTGCCAGCGGCAATAGGGGATCCGGTGAGCAGTTCTTC; clone size: -; J gene: TRBJ2-1; V gene: TRBV11-2; D gene: -
CDR3 protein: CASSVAARMNTEAFF; CDR3 DNA: TGTGCCAGCAGTGTCGCGGCCAGAATGAACACTGAAGCTTTCTTT; clone size: once; J gene: TRBJ1-1; V gene: TRBV5-5; D gene: -
CDR3 protein: CASSEGAWGQGYTF; CDR3 DNA: TGTGCCAGCAGTGAAGGAGCATGGGGCCAAGGCTACACCTTC; clone size: once; J gene: TRBJ1-2; V gene: TRBV6-1; D gene: -
CDR3 protein: CANSLSGTTTETQYF; CDR3 DNA: TGCGCCAACTCATTGTCCGGGACCACGACGGAGACCCAGTACTTC; clone size: -; J gene: TRBJ2-5; V gene: TRBV5-1; D gene: -
CDR3 protein: CASSLGRGVNEKLFF; CDR3 DNA: TGTGCCAGCAGCTTAGGAAGAGGAGTAAATGAAAAACTGTTTTTT; clone size: -; J gene: TRBJ1-4; V gene: TRBV6-5; D gene: -
CDR3 protein: CASSQGLLGYEQYF; CDR3 DNA: TGCGCCAGCAGTCAGGGGCTATTGGGTTACGAGCAGTACTTC; clone size: -; J gene: TRBJ2-7; V gene: TRBV5-1; D gene: -
CDR3 protein: CASSPIVGAGYNSPLHF; CDR3 DNA: TGTGCCAGCAGCCCAATAGTGGGCGCGGGGTATAATTCACCCCTCCACTTT; clone size: -; J gene: TRBJ1-6; V gene: TRBV5-6; D gene: -
CDR3 protein: CASSPNGGANQPQHF; CDR3 DNA: TGTGCCAGCTCACCAAACGGGGGGGCCAATCAGCCCCAGCATTTT; clone size: -; J gene: TRBJ1-5; V gene: TRBV18; D gene: -
CDR3 protein: CASSQGTGGGVTGELFF; CDR3 DNA: TGCGCCAGCAGCCAAGGAACAGGGGGAGGTGTCACCGGGGAGCTGTTTTTT; clone size: -; J gene: TRBJ2-2; V gene: TRBV4-1; D gene: TRBD1
CDR3 protein: CAWKQGRNIQYF; CDR3 DNA: TGTGCCTGGAAACAGGGGAGGAACATTCAGTACTTC; clone size: -; J gene: TRBJ2-4; V gene: TRBV30; D gene: -
CDR3 protein: CASSVPGHQETQYF; CDR3 DNA: TGTGCCAGCAGCGTCCCGGGACACCAAGAGACCCAGTACTTC; clone size: -; J gene: TRBJ2-5; V gene: TRBV7-9; D gene: -
CDR3 protein: CASSLAGNYSPLHF; CDR3 DNA: TGTGCCAGCAGCTTAGCAGGGAACTATTCACCCCTCCACTTT; clone size: -; J gene: TRBJ1-6; V gene: TRBV7-8; D gene: -
CDR3 protein: CASLGARDYQETQYF; CDR3 DNA: TGTGCCAGCCTGGGGGCTCGAGACTATCAAGAGACCCAGTACTTC; clone size: -; J gene: TRBJ2-5; V gene: TRBV12-1; D gene: -
CDR3 protein: CASSLSGGAADTQYF; CDR3 DNA: TGCGCCAGCAGCCTAAGCGGGGGGGCCGCAGATACGCAGTATTTT; clone size: -; J gene: TRBJ2-3; V gene: TRBV5-1; D gene: TRBD2
CDR3 protein: CASSQDGTGVRSYNSPLHF; CDR3 DNA: TGTGCCAGCAGCCAAGACGGGACAGGGGTTAGGTCCTATAATTCACCCCTCCACTTT; clone size: -; J gene: TRBJ1-6; V gene: TRBV14; D gene: TRBD1
CDR3 protein: CASSWRDRGGDEQFF; CDR3 DNA: TGCGCCAGCAGCTGGAGGGACAGGGGAGGAGATGAGCAGTTCTTC; clone size: -; J gene: TRBJ2-1; V gene: TRBV5-1; D gene: TRBD1
CDR3 protein: CASSVASGSGELFF; CDR3 DNA: TGTGCCAGCAGCGTAGCTTCCGGGTCTGGGGAGCTGTTTTTT; clone size: -; J gene: TRBJ2-2; V gene: TRBV9; D gene: -
CDR3 protein: CASSMRPGSSGANVLTF; CDR3 DNA: TGTGCCAGTAGTATGCGGCCCGGAAGCTCTGGGGCCAACGTCCTGACTTTC; clone size: -; J gene: TRBJ2-6; V gene: TRBV19; D gene: -
CDR3 protein: CASSVAPGLAGAVGELFF; CDR3 DNA: TGTGCCAGCAGCGTAGCCCCGGGACTAGCGGGAGCGGTCGGGGAGCTGTTTTTT; clone size: -; J gene: TRBJ2-2; V gene: TRBV9; D gene: TRBD2
CDR3 protein: CASSPTSFGLEQFF; CDR3 DNA: TGTGCCAGCAGCCCAACTAGCTTCGGCCTTGAGCAGTTCTTC; clone size: -; J gene: TRBJ2-1; V gene: TRBV11-2; D gene: -
CDR3 protein: CASSLVGSPDTQYF; CDR3 DNA: TGCGCCAGCAGCTTGGTCGGCTCCCCAGATACGCAGTATTTT; clone size: -; J gene: TRBJ2-3; V gene: TRBV5-1; D gene: -
CDR3 protein: CASSWGASGRDLNEQFF; CDR3 DNA: TGTGCCAGCAGCTGGGGGGCTAGCGGGAGGGACCTCAATGAGCAGTTCTTC; clone size: -; J gene: TRBJ2-1; V gene: TRBV5-4; D gene: TRBD2
CDR3 protein: CASSPGSTDTQYF; CDR3 DNA: TGTGCCAGTAGTCCAGGGTCCACAGATACGCAGTATTTT; clone size: -; J gene: TRBJ2-3; V gene: TRBV19; D gene: -
CDR3 protein: CASSLGRGNMNTEAFF; CDR3 DNA: TGTGCCAGCAGCTTGGGGAGGGGAAACATGAACACTGAAGCTTTCTTT; clone size: -; J gene: TRBJ1-1; V gene: TRBV7-2; D gene: -
CDR3 protein: CASRVDSTEAFF; CDR3 DNA: TGTGCCAGCAGGGTCGACTCGACTGAAGCTTTCTTT; clone size: -; J gene: TRBJ1-1; V gene: TRBV28; D gene: -
CDR3 protein: CASSVDGSRRETQYF; CDR3 DNA: TGTGCCAGCAGCGTGGACGGGTCCAGGCGGGAGACCCAGTACTTC; clone size: once; J gene: TRBJ2-5; V gene: TRBV11-1; D gene: -
CDR3 protein: CASSLSLDAYGYTF; CDR3 DNA: TGTGCCAGCTCACTAAGCCTGGACGCTTATGGCTACACCTTC; clone size: -; J gene: TRBJ1-2; V gene: TRBV18; D gene: -
CDR3 protein: CSVEDLVAGGFSGELFF; CDR3 DNA: TGCAGCGTTGAAGATCTGGTGGCGGGAGGGTTCTCCGGGGAGCTGTTTTTT; clone size: -; J gene: TRBJ2-2; V gene: TRBV29-1; D gene: TRBD2